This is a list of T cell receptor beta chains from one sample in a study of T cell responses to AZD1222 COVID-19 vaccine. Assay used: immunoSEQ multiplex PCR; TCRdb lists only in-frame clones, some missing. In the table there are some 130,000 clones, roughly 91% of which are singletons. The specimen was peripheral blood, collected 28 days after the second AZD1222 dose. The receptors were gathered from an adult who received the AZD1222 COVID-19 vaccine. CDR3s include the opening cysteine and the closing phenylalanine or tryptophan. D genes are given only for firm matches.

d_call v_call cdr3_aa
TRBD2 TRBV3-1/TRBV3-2 CASSQVPLAEETQYF
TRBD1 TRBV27 CASSSDRENTEAFF
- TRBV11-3 CASSLVVAGDVSGQYF
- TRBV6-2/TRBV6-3 CASSYFGEETGELFF
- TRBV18 CASSPITEAFF
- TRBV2 CASSEWDNQETQYF
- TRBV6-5 CASYDIGAFF
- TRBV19 CASSIAKGNTEAFF
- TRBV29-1 CSGEEGGAEAFF
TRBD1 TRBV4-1 CASSPPSGGSDTGELFF
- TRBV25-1 CASSEFGGPEAFF
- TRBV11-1 CASSLWDTGELFF
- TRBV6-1 CASSEGMRGYYEQYF
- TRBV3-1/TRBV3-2 CASRGLAPYEQYF
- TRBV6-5 CASSYNVNTEAFF
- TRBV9 CASSVAQQGLGYTF
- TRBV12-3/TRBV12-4 CASSLALTGPQHF
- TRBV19 CASNLRGYGYTF
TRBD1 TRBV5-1 CASSLEGTGPTGELFF
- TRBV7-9 CASSAGLSEQFF
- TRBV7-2 CASLADPAITEAFF
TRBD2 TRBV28 CASSFPPTSGRTDTQYF
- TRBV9 CASSVPCDRANTGELFF
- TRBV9 CASSPFYGSEAFF
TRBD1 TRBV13 CASSLDRGTYNEQFF
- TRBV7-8 CASSPTSYGYTF
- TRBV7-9 CASSGGLDTEAFF
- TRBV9 CASSAIREGTNSPLHF
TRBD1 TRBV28 CASSSGTGVGELFF
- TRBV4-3 CASSQVSNSGNTIYF
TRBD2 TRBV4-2 CASSQEVAGALNEQFF
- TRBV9 CASSPGPSSSYNSPLHF
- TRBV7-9 CAINPGSQETQYF
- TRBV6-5 CASSRQTGRPGEQYF
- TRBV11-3 CASSDGTTGNTIYF
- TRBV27 CASSLIGLANQPQHF